These T cell receptor beta chains were read from a single sample in a study of T-cell reconstitution after alpha-beta-depleted transplantation in children. TCRdb independently ran MiXCR on the PCR reads; one entry per CDR3 protein. The sample shows around 600,000 distinct CDR3 sequences, 15% to 20% of them seen only once. This material consisted of PBMCs from the stem cell graft donor, taken from the stem cell graft. These TCRs come from a human donor who donated a stem cell graft to a child with acute myeloid leukemia. CDR3s leave out the opening cysteine and the closing phenylalanine or tryptophan.

len: 10
v_gene: TRBV20-1
CDR3aa: SASKGLVEQF

len: 13
v_gene: TRBV20-1
CDR3aa: SACDSKPRVGTQY

len: 9
v_gene: TRBV30
CDR3aa: AWSVQETQY

len: 13
v_gene: TRBV7-6
CDR3aa: ASSFGLAGLETQY

len: 16
v_gene: TRBV29-1
CDR3aa: SVEGDRGGGKTNEKLF

len: 12
v_gene: TRBV20-1
CDR3aa: SAMRDREGGGQF

len: 11
v_gene: TRBV20-1
CDR3aa: SARGAGTETQY

len: 12
v_gene: TRBV12-3/TRBV12-4
CDR3aa: ASSFGSFQETQY

len: 13
v_gene: TRBV7-2
CDR3aa: ASSSQGGRNSPLH

len: 14
v_gene: TRBV20-1
CDR3aa: SAYGTGLAGQETQY

len: 11
v_gene: TRBV24-1
CDR3aa: ATSGTNTDTQY

len: 14
v_gene: TRBV11-2
CDR3aa: ASSQSRSDAGTEAF

len: 13
v_gene: TRBV6-1
CDR3aa: ASCPGTTDTGELF

len: 13
v_gene: TRBV7-2
CDR3aa: ASTPLAVWAPEAF

len: 15
v_gene: TRBV5-1
CDR3aa: ASSLGSVAPFYNEQF

len: 10
v_gene: TRBV7-2
CDR3aa: ASSSLHYEQY